This is a list of T cell receptor beta chains from one sample in a study of T-cell reconstitution after alpha-beta-depleted transplantation in children. From the PCR reads, TCRdb called clonotypes with MiXCR, one entry per CDR3 protein. The data hold about a million distinct CDR3 sequences, with roughly 29% observed a single time. The sample here was PBMCs, mostly from graft donor cells, taken 360 days after TCRalphabeta/CD19-depleted stem cell transplant. The receptors derive from a boy younger than two who had a stem cell transplant for SCID, so the T cells may come from the graft donor. Each CDR3 is given with its conserved first and last residue. The order of the fields is V gene, CDR3 length, D gene, clone size, J gene, CDR3 protein, CDR3 DNA. D genes are given only for firm matches. Where a row states a size, it is once, few, many or the class of an expanded clone; other rows omit it.

TRBV7-9	12	.	many	TRBJ1-1	CATAVGWAEAFF	TGTGCCACGGCCGTGGGATGGGCTGAAGCTTTCTTT
TRBV5-5	11	.	few	TRBJ2-3	CASTGAVKQYF	TGTGCCAGCACCGGCGCGGTTAAGCAGTATTTT
TRBV11-1	17	.	.	TRBJ2-6	CASSVGMVLSGANVLTF	TGTGCCAGCAGTGTAGGAATGGTCCTCTCTGGGGCCAACGTCCTGACTTTC
TRBV4-2	16	TRBD2	.	TRBJ2-3	CASSQDLGGGSYTQYF	TGTGCCAGCAGCCAAGACCTGGGGGGGGGTTCGTATACGCAGTATTTT
TRBV7-9	14	.	.	TRBJ2-7	CASSTTVPTYEQYF	TGTGCCAGCAGCACGACCGTCCCGACCTACGAGCAGTACTTC
TRBV12-3/TRBV12-4	15	TRBD1	.	TRBJ2-3	CASSLGQGDTDTQYF	TGTGCCAGCAGTTTGGGGCAGGGGGACACAGATACGCAGTATTTT
TRBV6-5	14	.	.	TRBJ2-2	CASSYSTVTGELFF	TGTGCCAGCAGTTACTCCACAGTCACCGGGGAGCTGTTTTTT
TRBV20-1	17	.	.	TRBJ1-5	CSASIYPGGIGNQPQHF	TGCAGTGCTAGTATTTACCCGGGGGGGATAGGCAATCAGCCCCAGCATTTT
TRBV3-1	13	.	.	TRBJ2-7	CASSQGGFGEQYF	TGTGCCAGCAGCCAAGGAGGGTTCGGCGAGCAGTACTTC
TRBV6-8	17	TRBD1	.	TRBJ1-5	CASSYAKTGTVNQPQHF	TGTGCCAGCAGTTACGCTAAGACCGGGACAGTAAATCAGCCCCAGCATTTT
TRBV20-1	15	TRBD1	few	TRBJ2-7	CSARGYRGFNYEQYF	TGCAGTGCTAGAGGTTACAGGGGTTTTAACTACGAGCAGTACTTC
TRBV6-2/TRBV6-3	14	.	.	TRBJ1-1	CASSYSRGTTEAFF	TGTGCCAGCAGTTACTCTAGAGGGACGACTGAAGCTTTCTTT
TRBV5-1	16	TRBD2	few	TRBJ2-1	CASSGGLAGGRNEQFF	TGCGCCAGCAGCGGGGGACTAGCGGGGGGGCGGAATGAGCAGTTCTTC
TRBV7-9	17	TRBD2	.	TRBJ2-1	CASSLGGLAGGPNEQFF	TGTGCCAGCAGCTTAGGGGGACTAGCGGGAGGGCCGAATGAGCAGTTCTTC
TRBV7-6	11	.	.	TRBJ2-2	CASTKTGELFF	TGTGCCAGCACTAAGACCGGGGAGCTGTTTTTT